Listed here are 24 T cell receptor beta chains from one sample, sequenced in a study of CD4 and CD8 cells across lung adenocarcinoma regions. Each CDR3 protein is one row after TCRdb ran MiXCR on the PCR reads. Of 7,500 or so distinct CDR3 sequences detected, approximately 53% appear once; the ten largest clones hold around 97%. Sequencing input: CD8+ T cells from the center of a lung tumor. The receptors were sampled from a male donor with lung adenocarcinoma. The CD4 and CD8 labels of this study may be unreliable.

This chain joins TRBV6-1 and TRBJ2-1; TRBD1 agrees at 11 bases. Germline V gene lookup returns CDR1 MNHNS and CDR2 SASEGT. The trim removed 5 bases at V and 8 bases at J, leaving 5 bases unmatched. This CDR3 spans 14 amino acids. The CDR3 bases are TGTGCCAGCAGTACGGGACAGGGGGGCTATGAGCAGTTCTTC. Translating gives CASSTGQGGYEQFF.

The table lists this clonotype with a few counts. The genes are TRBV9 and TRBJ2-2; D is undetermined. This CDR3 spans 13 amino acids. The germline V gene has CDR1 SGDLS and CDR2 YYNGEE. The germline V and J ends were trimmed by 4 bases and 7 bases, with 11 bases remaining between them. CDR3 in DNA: TGTGCCAGCAGCACCCGGCGCCACGGGGAGCTGTTTTTT. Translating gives CASSTRRHGELFF. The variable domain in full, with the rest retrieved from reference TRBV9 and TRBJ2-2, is DSGVTQTPKHLITATGQRVTLRCSPRSGDLSVYWYQQSLDQGLQFLIQYYNGEERAKGNILERFSAQQFPDLHSELNLSSLELGDSALYFCASSTRRHGELFFGEGSRLTVL.

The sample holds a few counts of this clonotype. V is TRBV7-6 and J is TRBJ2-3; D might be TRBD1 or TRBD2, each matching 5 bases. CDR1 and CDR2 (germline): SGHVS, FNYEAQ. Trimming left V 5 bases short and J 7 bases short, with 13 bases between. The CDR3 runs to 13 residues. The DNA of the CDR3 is TGTGCCAGCAGCGCCGGGACCTCGAATACGCAGTATTTT. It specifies CASSAGTSNTQYF.

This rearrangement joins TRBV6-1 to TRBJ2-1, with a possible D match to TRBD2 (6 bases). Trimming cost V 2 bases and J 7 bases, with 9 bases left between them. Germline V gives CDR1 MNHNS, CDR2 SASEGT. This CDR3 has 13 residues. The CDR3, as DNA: TGTGCCAGCAGTGAAAGCGGGTGGAATGAGCAGTTCTTC. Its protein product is CASSESGWNEQFF.

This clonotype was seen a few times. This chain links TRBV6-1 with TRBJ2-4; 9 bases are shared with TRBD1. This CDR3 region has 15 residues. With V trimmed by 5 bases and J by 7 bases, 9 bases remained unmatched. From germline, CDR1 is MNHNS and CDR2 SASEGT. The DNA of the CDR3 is TGTGCCAGCAGTCCCCAGGACAGGGGAGGTAACATTCAGTACTTC. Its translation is CASSPQDRGGNIQYF.

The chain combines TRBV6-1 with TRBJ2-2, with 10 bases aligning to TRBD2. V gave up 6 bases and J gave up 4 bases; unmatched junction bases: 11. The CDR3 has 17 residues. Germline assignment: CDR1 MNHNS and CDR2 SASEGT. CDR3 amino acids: CASRPASGSTSTGELFF. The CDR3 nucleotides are TGTGCCAGCAGACCGGCTAGCGGGAGTACCTCCACCGGGGAGCTGTTTTTT.

The CDR3 DNA reads TGCGCCAGCAGCCAAATAGCGGGGGGCTCTACTAGCACAGATACGCAGTATTTT. Amino acid sequence: CASSQIAGGSTSTDTQYF. V gene TRBV4-1 combines with J gene TRBJ2-3; 10 nucleotides line up with TRBD2. CDR3 length: 18 amino acids. The junction had 8 bases not matched to a gene; V was cut back by 2 bases and J by 0 bases. Per the germline V gene, CDR1 is MGHRA and CDR2 is YSYEKL.

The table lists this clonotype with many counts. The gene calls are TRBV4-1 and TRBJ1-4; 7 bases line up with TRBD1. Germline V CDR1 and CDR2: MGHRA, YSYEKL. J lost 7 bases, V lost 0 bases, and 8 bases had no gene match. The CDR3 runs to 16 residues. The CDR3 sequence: CASSQDGGGYGEKLFF. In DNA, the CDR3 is TGCGCCAGCAGCCAAGATGGAGGGGGCTATGGTGAAAAACTGTTTTTT.

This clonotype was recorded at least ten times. The CDR3 DNA is TGTGCCATCAGGACAGGGACGGTTGGAACTGAAGCTTTCTTT. Protein: CAIRTGTVGTEAFF. The chain employs TRBV10-3 and TRBJ1-1; 7 bases are shared with TRBD1. The germline V gene has CDR1 ENHRY and CDR2 SYGVKD. This CDR3 is built from 14 residues. Trimming removed 6 bases from V and 5 bases from J; junction bases left unmatched: 9.

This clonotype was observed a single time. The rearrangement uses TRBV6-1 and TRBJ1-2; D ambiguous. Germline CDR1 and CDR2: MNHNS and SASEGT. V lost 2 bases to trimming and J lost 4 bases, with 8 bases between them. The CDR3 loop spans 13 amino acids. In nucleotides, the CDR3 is TGTGCCAGCAGTGAATCGTCGTCCTATGGCTACACCTTC. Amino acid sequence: CASSESSSYGYTF.

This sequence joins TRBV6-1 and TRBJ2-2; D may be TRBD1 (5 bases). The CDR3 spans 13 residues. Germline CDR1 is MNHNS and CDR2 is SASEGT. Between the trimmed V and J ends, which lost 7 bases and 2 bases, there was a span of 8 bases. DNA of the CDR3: TGTGCCAGCACTCAGGGCAACACCGGGGAGCTGTTTTTT. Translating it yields CASTQGNTGELFF.

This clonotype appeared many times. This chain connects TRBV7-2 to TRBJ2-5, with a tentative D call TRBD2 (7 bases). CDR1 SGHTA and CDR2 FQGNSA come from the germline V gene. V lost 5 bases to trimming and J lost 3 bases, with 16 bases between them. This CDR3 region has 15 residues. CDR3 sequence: CASSRPRGGEETQYF. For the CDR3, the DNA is TGTGCCAGCAGCCGACCGAGGGGGGGGGAAGAGACCCAGTACTTC.

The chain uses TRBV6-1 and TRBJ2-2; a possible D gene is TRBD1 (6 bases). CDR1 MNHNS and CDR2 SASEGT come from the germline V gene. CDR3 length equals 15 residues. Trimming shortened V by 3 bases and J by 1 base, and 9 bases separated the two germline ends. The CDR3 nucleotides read TGTGCCAGCAGTGATACAGGGTTGAACACCGGGGAGCTGTTTTTT. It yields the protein CASSDTGLNTGELFF.

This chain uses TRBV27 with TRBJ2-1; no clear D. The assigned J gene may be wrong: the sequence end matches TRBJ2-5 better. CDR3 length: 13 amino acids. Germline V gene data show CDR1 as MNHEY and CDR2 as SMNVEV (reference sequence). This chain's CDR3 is CASSFGFWETQYF. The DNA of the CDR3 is TGTGCCAGCAGTTTCGGGTTTTGGGAGACCCAGTACTTC.

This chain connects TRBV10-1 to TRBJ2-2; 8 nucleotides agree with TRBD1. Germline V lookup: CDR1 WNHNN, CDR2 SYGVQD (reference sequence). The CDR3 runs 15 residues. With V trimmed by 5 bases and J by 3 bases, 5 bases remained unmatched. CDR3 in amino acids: CASSPGQGDTGELFF. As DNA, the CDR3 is TGCGCCAGCAGTCCTGGACAGGGCGACACCGGGGAGCTGTTTTTT.

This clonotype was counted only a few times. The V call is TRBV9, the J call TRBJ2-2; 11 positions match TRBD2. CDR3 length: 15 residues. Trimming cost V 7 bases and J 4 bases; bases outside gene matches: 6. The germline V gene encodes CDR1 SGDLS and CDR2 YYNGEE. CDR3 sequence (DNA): TGTGCCAGCGGGACTAGCGGCCTTCGCACCGGGGAGCTGTTTTTT. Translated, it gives CASGTSGLRTGELFF.

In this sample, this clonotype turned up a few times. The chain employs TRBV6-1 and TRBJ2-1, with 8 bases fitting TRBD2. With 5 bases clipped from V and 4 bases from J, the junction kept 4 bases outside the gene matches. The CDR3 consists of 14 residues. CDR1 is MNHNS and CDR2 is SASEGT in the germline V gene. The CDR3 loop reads CASSKLAEYNEQFF. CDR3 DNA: TGTGCCAGCAGTAAACTAGCGGAGTACAATGAGCAGTTCTTC.

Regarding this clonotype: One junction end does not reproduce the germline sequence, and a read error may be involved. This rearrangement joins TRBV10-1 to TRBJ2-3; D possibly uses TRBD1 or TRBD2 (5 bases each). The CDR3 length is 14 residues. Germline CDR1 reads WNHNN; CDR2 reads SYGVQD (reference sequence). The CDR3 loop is CGGREPRGKDTQYF. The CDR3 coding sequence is TGCGGCGGCAGGGAGCCCCGAGGCAAAGATACTCAGTATTTC.

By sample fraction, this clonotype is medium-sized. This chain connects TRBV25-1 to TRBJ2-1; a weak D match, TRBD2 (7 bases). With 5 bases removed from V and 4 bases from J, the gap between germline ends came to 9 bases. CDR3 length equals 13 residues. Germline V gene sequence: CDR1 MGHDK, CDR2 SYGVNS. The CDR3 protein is CASSKGGYNEQFF. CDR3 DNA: TGTGCCAGCAGTAAGGGGGGGTACAATGAGCAGTTCTTC. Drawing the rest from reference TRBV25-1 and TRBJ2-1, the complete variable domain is EADIYQTPRYLVIGTGKKITLECSQTMGHDKMYWYQQDPGMELHLIHYSYGVNSTEKGDLSSESTVSRIRTEHFPLTLESARPSHTSQYLCASSKGGYNEQFFGPGTRLTVL.

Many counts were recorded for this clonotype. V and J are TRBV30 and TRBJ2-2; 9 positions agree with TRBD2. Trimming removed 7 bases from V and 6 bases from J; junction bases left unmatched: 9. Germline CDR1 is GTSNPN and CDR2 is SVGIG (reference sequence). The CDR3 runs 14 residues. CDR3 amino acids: CASSFLAGAGELFF. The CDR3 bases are TGTGCCTCCTCTTTTTTAGCGGGGGCCGGGGAGCTGTTTTTT.

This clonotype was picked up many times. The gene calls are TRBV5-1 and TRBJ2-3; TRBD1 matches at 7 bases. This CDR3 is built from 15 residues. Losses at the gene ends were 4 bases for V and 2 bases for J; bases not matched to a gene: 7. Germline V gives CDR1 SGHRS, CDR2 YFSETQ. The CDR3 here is CASSPLGQVTDTQYF. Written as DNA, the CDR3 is TGCGCCAGCAGCCCACTTGGACAGGTCACAGATACGCAGTATTTT.

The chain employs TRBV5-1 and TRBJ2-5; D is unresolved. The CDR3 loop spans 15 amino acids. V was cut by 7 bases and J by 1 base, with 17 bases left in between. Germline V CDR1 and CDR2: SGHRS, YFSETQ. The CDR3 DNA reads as TGCGCCAGCCAACATTGGGATCTATCCCAAGAGACCCAGTACTTC. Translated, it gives CASQHWDLSQETQYF.

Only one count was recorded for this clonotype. CDR3 in amino acids: CASTGTVGEQFF. The CDR3 DNA follows: TGTGCCAGCACAGGGACAGTTGGAGAGCAGTTCTTC. The chain carries TRBV27 and TRBJ2-1; 7 positions agree with TRBD1. The CDR3 consists of 12 residues. Trimming removed 7 bases from V and 10 bases from J; junction bases left unmatched: 7. CDR1 is MNHEY and CDR2 is SMNVEV in the germline V gene (reference sequence).

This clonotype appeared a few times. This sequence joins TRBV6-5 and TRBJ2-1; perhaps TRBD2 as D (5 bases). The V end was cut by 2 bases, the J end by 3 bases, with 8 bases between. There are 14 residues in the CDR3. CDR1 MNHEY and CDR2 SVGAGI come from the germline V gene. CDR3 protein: CASSYLTSYNEQFF. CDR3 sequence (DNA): TGTGCCAGCAGTTACCTAACTAGCTACAATGAGCAGTTCTTC.